The 17 T cell receptor beta chains presented below share a single source sample, sequenced in a study of T-cell reconstitution after alpha-beta-depleted transplantation in children. Preparation of the TCRbeta library involved a method that used unique molecular identifiers. MiXCR, run by TCRdb on the PCR reads, gives a single entry per CDR3 protein. The sample shows under 400,000 distinct CDR3 sequences, about a quarter of them seen only once. The sequencing used PBMCs, mostly from graft donor cells, collected 180 days after TCRalphabeta/CD19-depleted stem cell transplant. The receptors stem from a male patient younger than 18 who had a stem cell transplant for acute lymphoblastic leukemia, so the T cells may come from the graft donor.

This CDR3 reads CASSLGSSSYEQYF. The CDR3 DNA is TGTGCCAGCAGTTTAGGGTCAAGCTCCTACGAGCAGTACTTC. V gene TRBV12-3 or TRBV12-4 combines with J gene TRBJ2-7, with D unresolved. V gave up 1 base and J gave up 0 bases, with 7 bases separating them. This CDR3 has 14 amino acids.

This clonotype has just a few counts. V usage is TRBV25-1 and J usage is TRBJ1-5; no definite D call. The CDR3 has 13 residues. Germline-derived CDR1 and CDR2 are MGHDK and SYGVNS. V was shortened by 6 bases and J by 4 bases, with 10 bases between the two germline ends. For the CDR3, the DNA is TGTGCCAGCAGCGTCGGGTGGAATCAGCCCCAGCATTTT. Translation: CASSVGWNQPQHF.

This chain uses TRBV7-6 with TRBJ2-7; D gene unclear. V was trimmed by 4 bases and J by 2 bases, leaving 9 bases between them. The CDR3 runs 13 residues. Germline loops: CDR1 SGHVS, CDR2 FNYEAQ. The CDR3 sequence is CASSSHAAYEQYF. The CDR3 region has the DNA TGTGCCAGCAGCTCCCACGCAGCCTACGAGCAGTACTTC. The full variable domain, in which reference TRBV7-6 and TRBJ2-7 provide the parts outside the CDR3, is GAGVSQSPRYKVTKRGQDVALRCDPISGHVSLYWYRQALGQGPEFLTYFNYEAQQDKSGLPNDRFSAERPEGSISTLTIQRTEQRDSAMYRCASSSHAAYEQYFGPGTRLTVT.

The chain has TRBV6-1 and TRBJ1-5; 7 bases line up with TRBD1. The CDR3 has 15 amino acids. Germline CDR1 reads MNHNS; CDR2 reads SASEGT. J gave up 3 bases and V 6 bases, and 8 bases lay outside the gene matches. DNA of the CDR3: TGTGCCAGCAGGCCGGACAGGAGGGACAATCAGCCCCAGCATTTT. This translates into CASRPDRRDNQPQHF.

This clonotype was counted at least ten times. The chain employs TRBV5-1 and TRBJ2-7; possible D gene TRBD2, 7 bases. V gave up 3 bases and J gave up 3 bases, with 19 bases separating them. Germline-derived CDR1 and CDR2 are SGHRS and YFSETQ. The CDR3 consists of 16 residues. The CDR3 loop is CASSSDGGLMRYEQYF. CDR3 bases: TGCGCCAGCAGCTCCGACGGGGGGCTAATGCGCTACGAGCAGTACTTC.

This clonotype was seen a handful of times. This chain uses TRBV20-1 with TRBJ2-1, with 7 bases that match TRBD1. V shed 3 bases, J shed 8 bases, and the junction held 10 bases outside the gene matches. Germline CDR1 is DFQATT and CDR2 is SNEGSKA (reference sequence). The CDR3 runs to 14 residues. CDR3 DNA: TGCAGTGCTAGTAGGGCAGGGGGTTTGGATGAGCAGTTCTTC. This sequence encodes CSASRAGGLDEQFF.

This chain connects TRBV14 to TRBJ2-2, with 7 bases that match TRBD1. The CDR3 consists of 16 residues. Germline values: CDR1 SGHDN, CDR2 FVKESK. The V and J ends lost 5 bases and 1 base, in that order; junction bases with no gene match: 7. Here the CDR3 reads CASSSPGGVNTGELFF. The CDR3 region has the DNA TGTGCCAGCAGCTCCCCAGGGGGTGTGAACACCGGGGAGCTGTTTTTT.

This clonotype was seen a few times. The chain uses TRBV9 and TRBJ2-7; 9 bases line up with TRBD1. This CDR3 is 17 amino acids long. V was clipped by 0 bases and J by 2 bases; unmatched bases: 9. Germline values: CDR1 SGDLS, CDR2 YYNGEE. In DNA, the CDR3 is TGTGCCAGCAGCGTAGGGACAGGGGCATTAGATCCCTACGAGCAGTACTTC. This sequence encodes CASSVGTGALDPYEQYF. Full variable domain (remainder filled in from reference TRBV9 and TRBJ2-7): DSGVTQTPKHLITATGQRVTLRCSPRSGDLSVYWYQQSLDQGLQFLIQYYNGEERAKGNILERFSAQQFPDLHSELNLSSLELGDSALYFCASSVGTGALDPYEQYFGPGTRLTVT.

This clonotype came up a few times. The genes are TRBV6-1 and TRBJ2-7; D unclear. V was trimmed by 0 bases and J by 0 bases, leaving 15 bases between them. CDR1 MNHNS and CDR2 SASEGT come from the germline V gene. The CDR3 has 17 residues. The CDR3: CASSEALLLGNSYEQYF. CDR3 nucleotide sequence: TGTGCCAGCAGTGAAGCGCTTCTTCTGGGAAACTCCTACGAGCAGTACTTC.

The chain is built from TRBV7-9 and TRBJ1-2; D unclear. The CDR3 sequence is 16 residues long. CDR1 and CDR2 from the germline V gene are SEHNR and FQNEAQ (reference sequence). V lost 1 base to trimming and J lost 10 bases, with 22 bases between them. The CDR3 protein is CASSLGGTPITRVYTF. CDR3 in DNA: TGTGCCAGCAGCTTAGGTGGCACACCAATAACGAGGGTCTACACCTTC. Filled out from reference TRBV7-9 and TRBJ1-2, the complete variable domain reads DTGVSQNPRHKITKRGQNVTFRCDPISEHNRLYWYRQTLGQGPEFLTYFQNEAQLEKSRLLSDRFSAERPKGSFSTLEIQRTEQGDSAMYLCASSLGGTPITRVYTFGSGTRLTVV.

This clonotype was seen a few times. This chain connects TRBV11-1 to TRBJ2-1; 8 positions agree with TRBD2. There are 20 residues in the CDR3. Germline V gives CDR1 SGHAT, CDR2 FQDESV (reference sequence). V gave up 6 bases and J gave up 0 bases; unmatched junction bases: 19. Written as DNA, the CDR3 is TGTGCCAGCAGTTTCCCCGGGACTAGAGGGAACCAAGTCTCCTACAATGAGCAGTTCTTC. Translation: CASSFPGTRGNQVSYNEQFF. The full variable domain, with the rest looked up from reference TRBV11-1 and TRBJ2-1, is EAEVAQSPRYKITEKSQAVAFWCDPISGHATLYWYRQILGQGPELLVQFQDESVVDDSQLPKDRFSAERLKGVDSTLKIQPAELGDSAMYLCASSFPGTRGNQVSYNEQFFGPGTRLTVL.

This clonotype was picked up a small number of times. The rearrangement links TRBV5-1 to TRBJ1-5, with 7 bases fitting TRBD1. The CDR3 length is 15 residues. CDR1 is SGHRS and CDR2 is YFSETQ in the germline V gene. V was clipped by 5 bases and J by 0 bases; unmatched bases: 5. The CDR3 loop reads CASRTGTDSNQPQHF. In nucleotides, the CDR3 is TGCGCCAGCAGGACCGGGACAGATAGCAATCAGCCCCAGCATTTT.

V usage is TRBV5-6 and J usage is TRBJ1-2, with D maybe TRBD1 (5 bases). CDR1 SGHDT and CDR2 YYEEEE come from the germline V gene. This CDR3 contains 15 residues. The ends were cut back, 4 bases at V and 2 bases at J, with 15 bases in the middle. The CDR3 bases are TGTGCCAGCAGCAAGCGCTACAGGCTCAACTATGGCTACACCTTC. Translated, it gives CASSKRYRLNYGYTF.

The rearrangement joins TRBV25-1 to TRBJ2-7; either TRBD1 or TRBD2 may supply D (5 bases each). The V and J ends lost 4 bases and 0 bases respectively, with 10 bases between them. The CDR3 consists of 14 residues. Germline assignment: CDR1 MGHDK and CDR2 SYGVNS. The CDR3 bases are TGTGCCAGCAGTGGGGGGACGGACTCCTACGAGCAGTACTTC. As protein: CASSGGTDSYEQYF.

The chain carries TRBV24-1 and TRBJ1-5; 7 positions match TRBD1. The CDR3 is made up of 13 amino acids. Germline CDR1 is KGHDR and CDR2 is SFDVKD. Trimming cost V 3 bases and J 6 bases; bases outside gene matches: 1. CDR3 residues: CATSDHRGQPQHF. The CDR3 bases are TGTGCCACCAGTGATCACAGGGGTCAGCCCCAGCATTTT.

The J gene is TRBJ1-1, the V gene TRBV28, with 11 bases that match TRBD1. This CDR3 is built from 18 residues. Trimming cost V 6 bases and J 0 bases; bases outside gene matches: 12. Germline CDR1 MDHEN, CDR2 SYDVKM. CDR3 residues: CASRLGTGGVVMNTEAFF. In nucleotides, the CDR3 is TGTGCCAGCAGACTCGGGACAGGGGGGGTCGTCATGAACACTGAAGCTTTCTTT.

The sample holds a few counts of this clonotype. V is TRBV18 and J is TRBJ2-5; D remains ambiguous. The CDR3 length is 14 residues. V was clipped by 2 bases and J by 0 bases, with 7 bases between them. CDR1 and CDR2 (germline): KGHSH, LQKENI. The CDR3 protein is CASSPGHYQETQYF. In DNA form, the CDR3 reads TGTGCCAGCTCACCAGGGCATTACCAAGAGACCCAGTACTTC. Together with reference TRBV18 and TRBJ2-5, the CDR3 gives the full variable domain: NAGVMQNPRHLVRRRGQEARLRCSPMKGHSHVYWYRQLPEEGLKFMVYLQKENIIDESGMPKERFSAEFPKEGPSILRIQQVVRGDSAAYFCASSPGHYQETQYFGPGTRLLVL.